A single TCR beta chain is shown here with its context. This clonotype has only a few counts. This receptor's antigen is unknown. The sample holds no much larger clone one base away, and base qualities are not on file. Libraries of naive CD8 T cells were built from anywhere between about 17,000 and 1,000,000 sorted cells, with 10%, 30% or 50% of the purified RNA used. Naive CD8 T cells were FACS-sorted as CD8+CD4-CCR7+CD45RA+ on a BD FACSAria II into RLT Plus buffer. To test detection sensitivity, Jurkat RNA equivalent to about ten TCR copies was spiked into samples of about 18,000-1,000,000 naive CD8 T cells. Enrichment of CD8 T cells was done with RosetteSep CD8+ T Cell Enrichment Cocktail plus Ficoll-Paque, and ACK red cell lysis came afterward. This sample stems from a study of molecular identifiers for immune sequencing clone quantification (dated by TCRdb to the late 2010s). In the study overall: For a replicate experiment, RNA from approximately 20,000 or 100,000 naive CD8 T cells was divided into five aliquots, and four of the five aliquots were sequenced. This methods study benchmarked molecular-identifier clustering-based TCR repertoire sequencing (MIDCIRS) and TCR RNA copy counting, using CD8 T cells to do so.

From the cysteine up to the phenylalanine, the CDR3 has a length of 15 residues. Kept here is only the CDR3 DNA, which spans 45 bases and is read in frame from base 1. The junction shows trimming of 3 bases on V and 6 bases on J, and the gene matches do not reach 7 bases of it. CDR1 and CDR2, looked up from the germline V gene (reference sequence), are PRHDT and FYEKMQ. The receptor library was made with PCR. The sample was run on an Illumina HiSeq 4000. Bulk TCR libraries were made following a previously described method, with the TCR primers given in Table S5. Total RNA was purified with the Qiagen AllPrep DNA/RNA kit. Before analysis, reads from multiple sequencing runs of the same library were pooled. The source study handled its data this way. Reads were retained only if the reads had an exact TCR constant sequence, and the retained reads were trimmed to 150 nt and grouped according to their 12-nt molecular barcodes. Reads in each barcode group were sub-clustered using a 15% Levenshtein threshold, and a quality-weighted consensus sequence was built for each RNA molecule. Non-functional sequences were discarded, and so were lower-count sequences lying one edit away from another sequence. On the basis of fitting two negative binomial distributions, barcode sub-clusters with fewer than 20% of the maximum read count were discarded. TCRdb itself trimmed the public reads at Q25 with fastp, ran MiXCR and retained productive beta chains. Rows are unified per CDR3 protein, each entry keeping the most common DNA and genes. These V and J calls are TCRdb output, not the study's own analysis. Counted in this sample were 600,000 to 650,000 distinct CDR3 sequences; 20% of them appeared once. Clones ranked in the top ten supply around 0.9% of the sample.

Points the paper makes about the study in general: The naive libraries included spiked-in Jurkat TCR RNA (10 copies' worth), and this Jurkat TCR RNA is not part of the donor repertoire. Modeling gave about 3.2 recovered TCR RNA copies per cell versus 8 to 10 by digital PCR, implying around 30% capture efficiency. Identical TCR molecules sharing a barcode could cause highly expanded clone sizes to be underestimated. Even against a background of one million naive CD8 T cells, spiked-in Jurkat TCR RNA amounting to a single cell's worth was reported to be detectable. In CMV-specific effector cells, over 97% of molecules were held by clones above 20 RNA copies, whereas under 1% of molecules were held by such clones in naive cells. Without barcode sub-clustering, chimeric consensus sequences inflated TCR diversity; chimeras reached as high as 47%.

The receptor comes from a human donor in good health. Some libraries in this study had Jurkat cell RNA spiked in. The rearrangement joined TRBV13 to TRBJ1-5; TRBD1 agrees with 8 junctional bases. The sequencing sample was made of naive CD8+ T cells from blood, with Jurkat cell RNA spiked in. Taken with the paper, the label for cell subset or site translates to: FACS-sorted CD8+CD4-CCR7+CD45RA+ naive T cells. The DNA is as follows: TGTGCCAGCAGCTTGACAGGGGAGGAGGGTCAGCCCCAGCATTTT. The translation is CASSLTGEEGQPQHF.